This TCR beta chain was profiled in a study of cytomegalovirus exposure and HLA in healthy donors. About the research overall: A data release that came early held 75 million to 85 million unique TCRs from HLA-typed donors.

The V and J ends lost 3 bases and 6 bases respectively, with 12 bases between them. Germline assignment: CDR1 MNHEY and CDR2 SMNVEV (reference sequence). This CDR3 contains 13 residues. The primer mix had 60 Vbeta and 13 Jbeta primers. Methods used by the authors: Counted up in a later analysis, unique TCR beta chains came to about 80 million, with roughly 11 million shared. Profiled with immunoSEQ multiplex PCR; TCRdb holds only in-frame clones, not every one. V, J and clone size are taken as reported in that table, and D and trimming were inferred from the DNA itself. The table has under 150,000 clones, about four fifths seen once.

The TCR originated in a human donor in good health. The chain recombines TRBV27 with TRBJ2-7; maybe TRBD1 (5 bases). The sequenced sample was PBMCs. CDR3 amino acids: CASSLTQDGEQYF. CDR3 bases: TGTGCCAGCAGTTTGACACAGGACGGCGAGCAGTACTTC.